Below are 28 T cell receptor beta chains sequenced from a single sample in a study of T cells after somatic rescue of genetic block. Method: immunoSEQ multiplex PCR; TCRdb's copy keeps in-frame clones and lacks some. The sample lists about 68,000 clones; roughly 92% were seen once. The sequenced sample consisted of peripheral blood mononuclear cells (PBMCs). The origin of the receptors is a man between 35 and 55 years old.

The rearrangement uses TRBV6-5 and TRBJ2-7, with 7 bases aligning to TRBD1. This CDR3 region has 14 residues. V lost 2 bases and J lost 1; bases outside the gene matches: 2. Germline CDR1 and CDR2: MNHEY and SVGAGI. DNA for the CDR3: TGTGCCAGCAGTTACGGGGACAGTTCCTACGAGCAGTACTTC. Its translation: CASSYGDSSYEQYF.

The chain is built from TRBV11-2 and TRBJ2-1; possibly TRBD1 or TRBD2 for D (5 bases each). V was pared by 1 base and J by 2 bases, with 12 bases between. CDR1 SGHAT and CDR2 FQNNGV come from the germline V gene. This CDR3 has 16 residues. CDR3 amino acids: CASSLVSGLTYNEQFF. The CDR3, as DNA: TGTGCCAGCAGCTTAGTTTCGGGGCTGACCTACAATGAGCAGTTCTTC.

This chain connects TRBV4-1 to TRBJ2-2; TRBD2 agrees at 9 bases. V lost 2 bases, J lost 5 bases, and 3 bases stayed unmatched. The CDR3 extends over 15 amino acids. Germline V gene lookup returns CDR1 MGHRA and CDR2 YSYEKL. The CDR3 DNA sequence: TGCGCCAGCAGCCAATCGACTAGCGGAACCGGGGAGCTGTTTTTT. It yields the protein CASSQSTSGTGELFF.

This clone came up once. V usage is TRBV7-9 and J usage is TRBJ2-3; 9 positions match TRBD1. Germline CDR1 and CDR2: SEHNR and FQNEAQ (reference sequence). Losses at the gene ends were 2 bases for V and 6 bases for J; bases not matched to a gene: 6. CDR3 length: 15 amino acids. This chain's CDR3 is CASSLRTGEEDTQYF. CDR3 DNA: TGTGCCAGCAGCTTACGGACAGGGGAAGAGGATACGCAGTATTTT.

This chain joins TRBV5-6 and TRBJ1-1; TRBD1 might be the D (6 bases). The V end lost 0 bases, the J end lost 4 bases, and 13 bases lay between the germline ends. The CDR3 length is 15 residues. Germline CDR1 and CDR2: SGHDT and YYEEEE. The CDR3 coding sequence is TGTGCCAGCAGCTTGGCTGGGGGGGCTGGCACTGAAGCTTTCTTT. Protein product: CASSLAGGAGTEAFF.

V and J are TRBV7-9 and TRBJ1-1; D gene uncertain. The CDR3 spans 15 residues. V lost 0 bases and J 0 bases, leaving 8 bases between the germline ends. In germline, CDR1 is SEHNR, CDR2 FQNEAQ (reference sequence). The CDR3 nucleotides read TGTGCCAGCAGCTTAGCGAGTACGGTGAACACTGAAGCTTTCTTT. The encoded protein is CASSLASTVNTEAFF.

This chain connects TRBV9 to TRBJ1-1; D is unresolved. This CDR3 is 14 amino acids long. Germline values: CDR1 SGDLS, CDR2 YYNGEE. Trimming removed 0 bases at V and 0 bases at J, with 6 bases between. The CDR3 sequence: CASSVDPMNTEAFF. CDR3 bases: TGTGCCAGCAGCGTAGACCCAATGAACACTGAAGCTTTCTTT.

The chain has TRBV7-8 and TRBJ2-3; D may be TRBD2 (5 bases). This CDR3 region has 15 residues. Deletions cut 1 base from V and 5 bases from J, with 13 bases between. Germline lookup yields CDR1 SGHVS and CDR2 FQNEAQ. CDR3 sequence: CASSLGWGAQDTQYF. The CDR3 region has the DNA TGTGCCAGCAGCTTAGGGTGGGGAGCGCAAGATACGCAGTATTTT. Full variable domain (rest looked up from reference TRBV7-8 and TRBJ2-3): GAGVSQSPRYKVAKRGQDVALRCDPISGHVSLFWYQQALGQGPEFLTYFQNEAQLDKSGLPSDRFFAERPEGSVSTLKIQRTQQEDSAVYLCASSLGWGAQDTQYFGPGTRLTVL.

The chain is built from TRBV18 and TRBJ2-1, with 14 bases that match TRBD2. V gave up 8 bases and J gave up 3 bases; unmatched junction bases: 9. The CDR3 consists of 17 residues. The germline V gene encodes CDR1 KGHSH and CDR2 LQKENI. In DNA form, the CDR3 reads TGTGCCAGCACCCTGACTAGCGGGAGGGCCTACTACAATGAGCAGTTCTTC. Translating it yields CASTLTSGRAYYNEQFF.

This clone was detected only once. The rearrangement uses TRBV7-9 and TRBJ1-5; possible D gene TRBD1, 5 bases. The CDR3 loop spans 16 amino acids. Germline V gene sequence: CDR1 SEHNR, CDR2 FQNEAQ (reference sequence). Trimming shortened V by 4 bases and J by 2 bases, and 15 bases separated the two germline ends. The CDR3 nucleotides read TGTGCCAGCAGCTGGTCCGGGACCCATGGCAATCAGCCCCAGCATTTT. It specifies CASSWSGTHGNQPQHF. Together with reference TRBV7-9 and TRBJ1-5, the CDR3 gives the full variable domain: DTGVSQNPRHKITKRGQNVTFRCDPISEHNRLYWYRQTLGQGPEFLTYFQNEAQLEKSRLLSDRFSAERPKGSFSTLEIQRTEQGDSAMYLCASSWSGTHGNQPQHFGDGTRLSIL.

Here the CDR3 reads CASSSRWDLLQETQYF. In DNA, the CDR3 is TGTGCCAGCAGTTCAAGGTGGGACCTTCTACAAGAGACCCAGTACTTC. This chain uses TRBV27 with TRBJ2-5; TRBD1 or TRBD2 may be the D gene (5 bases each). Germline lookup yields CDR1 MNHEY and CDR2 SMNVEV (reference sequence). The V gene lost 4 bases and the J gene lost 2 bases, with 17 bases spanning the gap. The CDR3 totals 16 residues.

J is TRBJ2-1 and V is TRBV9; D may be TRBD1 or TRBD2 (5 bases each). CDR1 is SGDLS, CDR2 YYNGEE, per germline. V was cut by 3 bases and J by 5 bases, with 21 bases left in between. The CDR3 is 17 residues long. This CDR3 is CASSANQGGPGDNEQFF. CDR3 DNA: TGTGCCAGCAGCGCAAATCAGGGCGGGCCCGGGGACAATGAGCAGTTCTTC.

In its sample, this clone was seen once. CDR3 amino acids: CSAWTDTQYF. In nucleotides, the CDR3 is TGCAGTGCTTGGACAGATACGCAGTATTTT. This chain joins TRBV20-1 and TRBJ2-3; the D is unclear. The germline V and J ends were trimmed by 5 bases and 3 bases, with 3 bases remaining between them. CDR1 and CDR2 (germline): DFQATT, SNEGSKA (reference sequence). CDR3 size: 10 residues.

This chain joins TRBV28 and TRBJ2-7; D is possibly TRBD1 or TRBD2 (6 bases each). In germline, CDR1 is MDHEN, CDR2 SYDVKM. Trimming pared 5 bases from V and 1 base from J, leaving 15 bases between. The CDR3 totals 15 residues. The CDR3 sequence is CASSTRGDASYEQYF. CDR3 sequence (DNA): TGTGCCAGCAGTACGAGGGGGGATGCTTCCTACGAGCAGTACTTC.

The chain couples TRBV28 to TRBJ2-7; D gene unclear. CDR1 is MDHEN and CDR2 is SYDVKM in the germline V gene. The CDR3 spans 13 residues. V was cut by 3 bases and J by 3 bases, with 9 bases left in between. The CDR3 loop reads CASSLGPNYEQYF. The CDR3 DNA reads TGTGCCAGCAGTTTGGGCCCAAACTACGAGCAGTACTTC.

This rearrangement joins TRBV7-9 to TRBJ2-3; no clear D gene. The V end lost 2 bases, the J end lost 0 bases, and 9 bases lay between the germline ends. There are 15 residues in the CDR3. Germline lookup yields CDR1 SEHNR and CDR2 FQNEAQ (reference sequence). The DNA of the CDR3 is TGTGCCAGCAGCTTACTATGGGCTAGCACAGATACGCAGTATTTT. Its translation: CASSLLWASTDTQYF.

J is TRBJ1-2 and V is TRBV29-1; 8 positions agree with TRBD1. In germline, CDR1 is SQVTM, CDR2 ANQGSEA. The junction had 12 bases not matched to a gene; V was cut back by 7 bases and J by 5 bases. This CDR3 is 14 amino acids long. This CDR3 reads CSAHAQGVFYGYTF. Written as DNA, the CDR3 is TGCAGCGCCCATGCACAGGGGGTCTTTTATGGCTACACCTTC.

The chain is built from TRBV10-3 and TRBJ2-1, with D possibly being TRBD1 (6 bases). The CDR3 covers 13 residues. The germline V gene has CDR1 ENHRY and CDR2 SYGVKD. The ends were cut back, 6 bases at V and 8 bases at J, with 14 bases in the middle. The CDR3: CAIRVRGSDEQFF. DNA for the CDR3: TGTGCCATCAGGGTCAGGGGAAGCGATGAGCAGTTCTTC.

CDR3 sequence (DNA): TGTGCCAGCAGCTTAGATGGAAATGAGACAGGGTCTTTCACAGATACGCAGTATTTT. Encoded protein: CASSLDGNETGSFTDTQYF. The chain carries TRBV11-3 and TRBJ2-3; 7 bases match TRBD1. With V trimmed by 0 bases and J by 2 bases, 14 bases remained unmatched. This CDR3 comprises 19 residues. The germline gives CDR1 SGHNT, CDR2 YENEEA.

J is TRBJ2-5 and V is TRBV29-1; D gene unclear. Trimming shortened V by 4 bases and J by 2 bases, and 11 bases separated the two germline ends. The CDR3 length is 13 residues. From germline, CDR1 is SQVTM and CDR2 ANQGSEA. CDR3 amino acids: CSVGGRNQETQYF. As DNA, the CDR3 is TGCAGCGTTGGTGGCAGGAATCAAGAGACCCAGTACTTC.

The chain couples TRBV25-1 to TRBJ2-5; D perhaps matches TRBD2 (5 bases). The CDR3 runs 13 residues. With 7 bases removed from V and 4 bases from J, the gap between germline ends came to 13 bases. Germline CDR1 MGHDK, CDR2 SYGVNS. CDR3 DNA: TGTGCCAGCAAAGAGGGAATCGCAGAGACCCAGTACTTC. Amino acids: CASKEGIAETQYF.

The chain links TRBV29-1 to TRBJ2-1; 13 positions match TRBD2. This CDR3 has 15 residues. Germline V gene data show CDR1 as SQVTM and CDR2 as ANQGSEA. V dropped 7 bases and J dropped 8; count of bases not matched to a gene: 11. The CDR3 DNA reads TGCAGCGGTACTAGCGGGAGGGTGAGTACTCATGAGCAGTTCTTC. Protein sequence: CSGTSGRVSTHEQFF.

Worth noting for this clone: Additional DNA sequences in this sample encode the identical CDR3. The V call is TRBV27, the J call TRBJ1-5; no firm D call. CDR1 is MNHEY, CDR2 SMNVEV, per germline (reference sequence). Trimming cost V 1 base and J 4 bases, with 8 bases left between them. CDR3 length equals 14 residues. CDR3 loop: CASSLYGNNQPQHF. CDR3 in DNA: TGTGCCAGCAGTTTATACGGAAATAATCAGCCCCAGCATTTT.

This clone was detected once. This chain joins TRBV19 and TRBJ1-1; D may be TRBD1 (5 bases). The CDR3 totals 13 residues. The germline V gene has CDR1 LNHDA and CDR2 SQIVND (reference sequence). Trimming pared 3 bases from V and 5 bases from J, leaving 10 bases between. CDR3 sequence reads: CASSIGEGTEAFF. The CDR3 DNA reads as TGTGCCAGTAGTATCGGGGAGGGGACTGAAGCTTTCTTT.

The gene calls are TRBV28 and TRBJ2-7; 7 positions match TRBD2. The CDR3 sequence is 14 residues long. Trimming at V came to 6 bases and at J to 5 bases, leaving 10 bases not matched to a gene. The germline V gene encodes CDR1 MDHEN and CDR2 SYDVKM. This CDR3 reads CASRGGLAVDEQYF. The CDR3 DNA sequence: TGTGCCAGCAGGGGGGGTCTAGCGGTGGACGAGCAGTACTTC.

J is TRBJ2-7 and V is TRBV6-5, with unresolved D. V was clipped by 6 bases and J by 5 bases, with 20 bases between them. This CDR3 spans 15 amino acids. Germline V CDR1 and CDR2: MNHEY, SVGAGI. The CDR3 coding sequence is TGTGCCAGCAGCCTCCCTGGTTCCGTGGGTCACGAGCAGTACTTC. Translation gives CASSLPGSVGHEQYF.

V and J are TRBV18 and TRBJ2-5; D gene unclear. From germline, CDR1 is KGHSH and CDR2 LQKENI. This CDR3 comprises 12 residues. Trimming stripped 4 bases from V and 5 bases from J, with 8 bases between. CDR3 sequence: CASSLQKETQYF. In DNA form, the CDR3 reads TGTGCCAGCTCACTACAGAAGGAGACCCAGTACTTC.

The V and J genes are TRBV11-2 and TRBJ2-7; 8 bases align to TRBD1. The CDR3 totals 13 residues. Trimming cost V 1 base and J 5 bases; bases outside gene matches: 1. CDR1 and CDR2 from the germline V gene are SGHAT and FQNNGV. In nucleotides, the CDR3 is TGTGCCAGCAGCTTAGCAGGGGGCAACGAGCAGTACTTC. This encodes CASSLAGGNEQYF.